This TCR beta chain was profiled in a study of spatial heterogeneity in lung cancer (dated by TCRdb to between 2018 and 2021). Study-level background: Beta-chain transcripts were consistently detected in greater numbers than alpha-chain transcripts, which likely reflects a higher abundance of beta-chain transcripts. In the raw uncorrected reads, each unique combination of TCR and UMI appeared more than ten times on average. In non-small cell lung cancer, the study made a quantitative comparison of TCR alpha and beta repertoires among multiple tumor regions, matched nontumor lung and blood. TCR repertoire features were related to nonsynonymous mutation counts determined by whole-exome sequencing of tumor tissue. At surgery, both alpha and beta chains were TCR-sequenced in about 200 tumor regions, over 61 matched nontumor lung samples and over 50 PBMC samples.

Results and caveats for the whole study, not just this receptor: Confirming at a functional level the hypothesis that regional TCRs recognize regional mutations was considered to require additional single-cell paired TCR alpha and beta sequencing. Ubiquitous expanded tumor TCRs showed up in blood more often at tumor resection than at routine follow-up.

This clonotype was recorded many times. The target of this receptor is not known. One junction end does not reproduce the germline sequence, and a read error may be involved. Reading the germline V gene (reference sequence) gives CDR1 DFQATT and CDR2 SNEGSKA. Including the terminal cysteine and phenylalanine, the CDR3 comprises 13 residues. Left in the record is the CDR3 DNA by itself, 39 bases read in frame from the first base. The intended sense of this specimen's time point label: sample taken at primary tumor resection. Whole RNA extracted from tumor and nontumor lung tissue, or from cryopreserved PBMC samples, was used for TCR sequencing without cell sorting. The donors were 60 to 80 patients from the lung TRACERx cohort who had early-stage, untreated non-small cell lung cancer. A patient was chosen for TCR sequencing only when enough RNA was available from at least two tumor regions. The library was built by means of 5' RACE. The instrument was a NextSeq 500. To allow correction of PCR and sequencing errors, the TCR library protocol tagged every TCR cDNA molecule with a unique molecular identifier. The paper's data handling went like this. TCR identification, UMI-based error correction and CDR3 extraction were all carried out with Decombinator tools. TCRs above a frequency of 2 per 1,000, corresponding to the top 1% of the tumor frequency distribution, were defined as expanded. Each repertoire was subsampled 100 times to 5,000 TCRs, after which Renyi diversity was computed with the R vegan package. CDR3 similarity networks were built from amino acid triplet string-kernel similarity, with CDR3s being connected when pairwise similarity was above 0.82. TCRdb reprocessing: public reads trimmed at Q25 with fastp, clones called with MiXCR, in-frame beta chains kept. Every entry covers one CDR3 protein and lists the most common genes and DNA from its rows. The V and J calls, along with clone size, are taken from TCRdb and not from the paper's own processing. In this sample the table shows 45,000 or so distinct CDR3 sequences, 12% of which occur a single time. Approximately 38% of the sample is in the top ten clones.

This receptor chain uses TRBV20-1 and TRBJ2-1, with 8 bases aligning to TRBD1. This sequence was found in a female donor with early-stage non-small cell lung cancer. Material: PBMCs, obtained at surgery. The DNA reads TGCAGTGCGAGACAGGGGCTGGGAAATGAGCAGCTCTTC. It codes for CSARQGLGNEQLF.